Following are 21 T cell receptor beta chains from one sample sequenced in a study of blood T cells in healthy people across ages. Then a second PCR, running about 7 to 11 cycles, was carried out with a sample-barcoded 5' primer and a J-beta primer mix. TCRdb reprocessed the 5' RACE reads via MiXCR and lists one record per CDR3 protein. The table includes over 600,000 distinct CDR3 sequences, roughly 43% detected once. The sample taken for sequencing was blood. These receptors came from an elderly man in good health.

The chain links TRBV19 to TRBJ2-3; 8 positions match TRBD2. J lost 6 bases, V lost 6 bases, and 14 bases had no gene match. This CDR3 is built from 16 residues. CDR1 and CDR2 from the germline V gene are LNHDA and SQIVND (reference sequence). CDR3: CASSPQAQRGYDTQYF. In DNA, the CDR3 is TGTGCCAGTAGCCCCCAGGCCCAGCGGGGGTACGATACGCAGTATTTT. The variable domain in full, with the rest retrieved from reference TRBV19 and TRBJ2-3, is DGGITQSPKYLFRKEGQNVTLSCEQNLNHDAMYWYRQDPGQGLRLIYYSQIVNDFQKGDIAEGYSVSREKKESFPLTVTSAQKNPTAFYLCASSPQAQRGYDTQYFGPGTRLTVL.

This chain connects TRBV6-2 or TRBV6-3 to TRBJ2-3, with D unresolved. Germline CDR1 and CDR2: MNHEY and SVGEGT. There are 15 residues in the CDR3. V was clipped by 7 bases and J by 1 base, with 15 bases between them. The CDR3 region is CASMHRTSRTDTQYF. CDR3 bases: TGTGCCAGCATGCACAGAACGAGCCGCACAGATACGCAGTATTTT.

This clonotype was picked up many times. The CDR3 DNA reads as TGTGCCAGCAGTGGGCGGCTTCTTTACGAGCAGTACTTC. Translation: CASSGRLLYEQYF. J is TRBJ2-7 and V is TRBV25-1; D not certain. The V gene lost 4 bases and the J gene lost 4 bases, with 11 bases spanning the gap. CDR3 length: 13 amino acids. Germline-derived CDR1 and CDR2 are MGHDK and SYGVNS.

V usage is TRBV6-5 and J usage is TRBJ2-5, with 9 bases that match TRBD2. The CDR3 length is 15 residues. The germline gives CDR1 MNHEY, CDR2 SVGAGI. J was trimmed by 4 bases and V by 6 bases; bases with no gene match: 9. Written as DNA, the CDR3 is TGTGCCAGCAGACCCCTCGGGCGGGGGGGAGAGACCCAGTACTTC. Its protein is CASRPLGRGGETQYF.

As regards this clonotype: A much larger clone differs by one base, so this may be a read error. The chain joins TRBV29-1 to TRBJ2-1; the match to TRBD2 covers 7 bases. Losses at the gene ends were 8 bases for V and 2 bases for J; bases not matched to a gene: 9. The V gene's germline CDR1 is SQVTM and CDR2 ANQGSEA. CDR3 length: 14 amino acids. CDR3 residues: CSPGLGGAYNEQFF. The CDR3 nucleotides are TGCAGCCCTGGGTTGGGAGGGGCCTACAATGAGCAGTTCTTC.

This clonotype was counted between two and nine times. Written as DNA, the CDR3 is TGCGCCAGCAGCCAAGAAAGGGGGGCTGGCACTGAAGCTTTCTTT. Encoded protein: CASSQERGAGTEAFF. The chain joins TRBV4-3 to TRBJ1-1; the D gene is possibly TRBD1 (6 bases). Germline V gene lookup returns CDR1 LGHNA and CDR2 YSLEER. The CDR3 totals 15 residues. The ends were cut back, 0 bases at V and 4 bases at J, with 12 bases in the middle.

This chain connects TRBV6-6 to TRBJ2-2; 10 nucleotides match TRBD2. Germline CDR1 MNHNY, CDR2 SVGAGI (reference sequence). V shed 7 bases, J shed 8 bases, and the junction held 16 bases outside the gene matches. There are 17 residues in the CDR3. CDR3: CASTKLSSGGSGGELFF. CDR3 sequence (DNA): TGTGCCAGCACCAAACTGTCTAGCGGGGGTTCTGGAGGGGAGCTGTTTTTT.

This rearrangement joins TRBV7-2 to TRBJ2-7; no firm D call. The CDR3 contains 16 residues. CDR1 is SGHTA and CDR2 is FQGNSA in the germline V gene. Trimming took 0 bases from V and 0 from J, leaving 12 bases between them. CDR3 sequence: CASSLAGFPSSYEQYF. CDR3 DNA sequence: TGTGCCAGCAGCTTAGCGGGTTTCCCGAGCTCCTACGAGCAGTACTTC.

V usage is TRBV6-5 and J usage is TRBJ2-3; D is unclear. CDR1 MNHEY and CDR2 SVGAGI come from the germline V gene. This CDR3 has 14 amino acids. The V end was cut by 5 bases, the J end by 3 bases, with 12 bases between. The CDR3: CASSPSLGTDTQYF. The CDR3 DNA is TGTGCCAGCAGTCCCAGCCTTGGGACAGATACGCAGTATTTT.

This clonotype was seen many times. The DNA for the CDR3 is TGTGCCAGCAGTTTCGACCGATCTGGCGAGCAGTACTTC. Amino acids: CASSFDRSGEQYF. The chain carries TRBV27 and TRBJ2-7; D remains ambiguous. Germline V CDR1 and CDR2: MNHEY, SMNVEV (reference sequence). CDR3 length: 13 amino acids. V dropped 3 bases and J dropped 6 bases, with 12 bases sitting between them.

The chain uses TRBV6-2 or TRBV6-3 and TRBJ2-5; D could derive from TRBD1 or TRBD2 (5 bases each). The J call could be wrong; TRBJ2-7 is a better fit for the DNA end. CDR3 length equals 17 residues. CDR1 MNHEY and CDR2 SVGEGT come from the germline V gene. The CDR3 sequence: CASTWTLDKEFTYEQYF. The CDR3 coding sequence is TGTGCCAGCACCTGGACTCTGGACAAGGAGTTTACCTACGAGCAGTACTTC.

This clonotype showed up just a few times. V gene TRBV20-1 combines with J gene TRBJ2-5; 7 bases agree with TRBD2. The CDR3 covers 16 residues. V lost 1 base to trimming and J lost 2 bases; unmatched junction nucleotides: 10. The germline CDR1 and CDR2 sequences are DFQATT and SNEGSKA (reference sequence). The CDR3 protein is CSARVGSSGPQETQYF. CDR3 in DNA: TGCAGTGCTAGAGTCGGGAGTAGCGGGCCTCAAGAGACCCAGTACTTC.

The V call is TRBV9, the J call TRBJ2-5; TRBD2 aligns across 15 bases. The CDR3 sequence is 19 residues long. Germline trimming cut 4 bases from V and 2 bases from J; bases unmatched to any gene: 12. Germline V CDR1 and CDR2: SGDLS, YYNGEE. In nucleotides, the CDR3 is TGTGCCAGCAGCACCACAGGGACTAGCGGGGGGCCCCTACAAGAGACCCAGTACTTC. Encoded protein: CASSTTGTSGGPLQETQYF.

The chain couples TRBV6-2 or TRBV6-3 to TRBJ2-3, with TRBD2 matching over 7 bases. Germline CDR1 reads MNHEY; CDR2 reads SVGEGT. This CDR3 has 16 residues. Trimming cost V 6 bases and J 1 base; bases outside gene matches: 10. The CDR3 loop reads CASRRPSGIRTDTQYF. CDR3 nucleotides: TGTGCCAGCAGGAGGCCCAGCGGGATCCGCACAGATACGCAGTATTTT.

The rearrangement joins TRBV28 to TRBJ2-5; 10 nucleotides align to TRBD1. The V gene end was trimmed by 6 bases and the J gene end by 11 bases; junction bases not matched to a gene: 12. The CDR3 totals 14 residues. Germline CDR1 reads MDHEN; CDR2 reads SYDVKM. The DNA of the CDR3 is TGTGCCAGCAGCTTGGGACAGGGGTCGAGAGAGCAGTACTTC. This gives the protein CASSLGQGSREQYF. The full variable domain, completed using reference TRBV28 and TRBJ2-5, is DVKVTQSSRYLVKRTGEKVFLECVQDMDHENMFWYRQDPGLGLRLIYFSYDVKMKEKGDIPEGYSVSREKKERFSLILESASTNQTSMYLCASSLGQGSREQYFGPGTRLLVL.

This clonotype was recorded at least ten times. The chain has TRBV7-2 and TRBJ2-5; D might be TRBD1 (6 bases). The germline gives CDR1 SGHTA, CDR2 FQGNSA. V was trimmed by 5 bases and J by 0 bases, leaving 7 bases between them. This CDR3 is 13 amino acids long. The CDR3 loop is CASSRDNQETQYF. The CDR3 region has the DNA TGTGCCAGCAGCCGGGACAACCAAGAGACCCAGTACTTC. The full variable domain, with the rest looked up from reference TRBV7-2 and TRBJ2-5, is GAGVSQSPSNKVTEKGKDVELRCDPISGHTALYWYRQSLGQGLEFLIYFQGNSAPDKSGLPSDRFSAERTGGSVSTLTIQRTQQEDSAVYLCASSRDNQETQYFGPGTRLLVL.

This chain joins TRBV5-1 and TRBJ2-3; 8 bases line up with TRBD2. Per germline, CDR1 SGHRS and CDR2 YFSETQ. CDR3 length equals 15 residues. After removal of 5 bases from V and 0 bases from J, the junction contained 5 bases not matched to a gene. Written as DNA, the CDR3 is TGCGCCAGCAGATTAGCGGGGCCGAGCACAGATACGCAGTATTTT. This encodes CASRLAGPSTDTQYF.

The CDR3 sequence: CASRPRDRALPGANVLTF. Written as DNA, the CDR3 is TGTGCCAGCAGGCCGCGGGACAGGGCTCTGCCTGGGGCCAACGTCCTGACTTTC. The genes are TRBV3-1 and TRBJ2-6; 9 bases align to TRBD1. This CDR3 spans 18 amino acids. The ends lost 6 bases at V and 2 bases at J; junction bases unmatched: 11. Per germline, CDR1 LGHDT and CDR2 YNNKEL (reference sequence). Drawing the rest from reference TRBV3-1 and TRBJ2-6, the complete variable domain is DTAVSQTPKYLVTQMGNDKSIKCEQNLGHDTMYWYKQDSKKFLKIMFSYNNKELIINETVPNRFSPKSPDKAHLNLHINSLELGDSAVYFCASRPRDRALPGANVLTFGAGSRLTVL.

This clonotype was observed a handful of times. The chain carries TRBV12-3 or TRBV12-4 and TRBJ1-1, with D possibly matching TRBD1 (5 bases). V lost 8 bases, J lost 2 bases, and 15 bases lay in between. The CDR3 consists of 14 residues. The CDR3 loop is CASGPDTINTEAFF. The CDR3 region has the DNA TGTGCCAGCGGACCGGACACTATTAACACTGAAGCTTTCTTT.

This chain connects TRBV6-2 or TRBV6-3 to TRBJ1-6; D is perhaps TRBD1 (5 bases). This CDR3 has 14 amino acids. V lost 6 bases and J 9 bases, leaving 15 bases between the germline ends. The germline V gene encodes CDR1 MNHEY and CDR2 SVGEGT. CDR3 region: CASRPGTVGSPLHF. DNA of the CDR3: TGTGCCAGCAGGCCCGGGACTGTCGGTTCACCCCTCCACTTT.

The chain joins TRBV28 to TRBJ1-1; unclear D gene. This CDR3 has 15 amino acids. In germline, CDR1 is MDHEN, CDR2 SYDVKM. V was pared by 3 bases and J by 3 bases, with 14 bases between. CDR3 nucleotide sequence: TGTGCCAGCAGTTTCGTGGGCCCGAGGTACACTGAAGCTTTCTTT. Translating it yields CASSFVGPRYTEAFF.